A single T cell receptor (beta chain) is shown here with its context. Its specificity is unknown. The germline gives CDR1 SGHTA, CDR2 FQGNSA. This CDR3 has 17 residues. Trimming shortened V by 4 bases and J by 0 bases, and 18 bases separated the two germline ends. Clones were read by immunoSEQ multiplex PCR, and TCRdb kept only the in-frame ones, dropping some. The table has about 130,000 clones, about nine tenths seen once. This record belongs to a study of graft-versus-host responses after intestinal transplantation. The rearrangement links TRBV7-2 to TRBJ1-1; no reliable D call. Sample: unstimulated CD4+ T cells sorted from spleen or lymph node cells, taken before intestinal transplant. The origin of this receptor is a human donor who received an intestinal transplant. CDR3: CASSSPDGFPVNTEAFF. The CDR3 nucleotides read TGTGCCAGCAGCTCACCGGACGGGTTTCCTGTGAACACTGAAGCTTTCTTT. The entire variable domain, with the rest obtained from reference TRBV7-2 and TRBJ1-1, is as follows: GAGVSQSPSNKVTEKGKDVELRCDPISGHTALYWYRQSLGQGLEFLIYFQGNSAPDKSGLPSDRFSAERTGGSVSTLTIQRTQQEDSAVYLCASSSPDGFPVNTEAFFGQGTRLTVV.